This T cell receptor (beta chain) was obtained from a study of blood T cell repertoires in COVID-19. Study as a whole: Samples of COVID-19 (acute and convalescent) were obtained from the United States, Italy and Spain. In each case, the material was cDNA or gDNA derived from T cells, B-cell-depleted T cells, or PBMCs.

While infection was still active, Seattle patients were enrolled and then followed longitudinally. Under the authors' procedure: Researchers report that nucleated cell counts were estimated from reference gene primer amplification. Assay: immunoSEQ multiplex PCR; the TCRdb copy retains only in-frame clones and omits some. The V and J calls and the clone size are those of that table, but D and trimming were determined from the DNA. In the table there are 230,000 or so clones, around 91% of which are singletons. Germline loops: CDR1 SGDLS, CDR2 YYNGEE. The CDR3 covers 15 residues. V lost 0 bases, J lost 2 bases, and 2 bases stayed unmatched.

The sample was peripheral blood. This chain connects TRBV9 to TRBJ2-7, with 10 bases that match TRBD2. The TCR was taken from a woman aged 55-75 years with COVID-19, enrolled during active disease. CDR3 DNA: TGTGCCAGCAGCGTAGCTGGGACTAGCGCCTACGAGCAGTACTTC. This translates into CASSVAGTSAYEQYF.